This TCR beta chain was observed in a study of blood T cell repertoires in COVID-19. The CDR3 is made up of 16 amino acids. Germline CDR1 reads SGHAT; CDR2 reads FQDESV (reference sequence). Losses at the gene ends were 5 bases for V and 0 bases for J; bases not matched to a gene: 4. The data were produced by immunoSEQ multiplex PCR, yet TCRdb's version contains in-frame clones alone and is incomplete. The profile shows approximately 350,000 clones, roughly four fifths of them singletons. The gene calls are TRBV11-1 and TRBJ2-5, with 12 bases lining up with TRBD2. This TCR was recovered from a woman between 45 and 65 years old who had recovered from COVID-19. Sequencing used PBMCs or T cells enriched from blood (not recorded which). The DNA for the CDR3 is TGTGCCAGCAGCCCTCTAGCGGGGGGGTACCAAGAGACCCAGTACTTC. Translated, it gives CASSPLAGGYQETQYF.